This is a list of T cell receptor beta chains from one sample in a study of T cell repertoires in cytomegalovirus infection. TCRdb independently ran MiXCR on the reads; one entry per CDR3 protein. Among 150,000 to 200,000 distinct CDR3 sequences listed, about an eighth were seen once. Sequencing was carried out using PBMCs. The receptors come from a human donor in good health (CMV status not recorded). Some clones in this sample may be carry-over from other donors' samples. Both conserved end residues are part of each CDR3. A D gene is named only where the DNA matches it firmly. Rows give clone size only sometimes, using once, few, many, or a class for an expanded clone.

d_call	j_call	v_call	clone_size	cdr3_aa	cdr3_nt
-	TRBJ2-7	TRBV19	few	CASSDNAYEQYF	TGTGCCAGCTCGGACAACGCCTACGAGCAGTACTTC
-	TRBJ2-7	TRBV29-1	-	CSVEDPGTEQYF	TGCAGCGTTGAAGACCCAGGGACCGAGCAGTACTTC
-	TRBJ1-2	TRBV5-1	few	CASSFETLKGYTF	TGCGCCAGCAGCTTCGAGACCTTAAAGGGCTACACCTTC
-	TRBJ2-2	TRBV19	-	CASSIELAGGTGELFF	TGTGCCAGTAGTATAGAGCTAGCCGGGGGCACCGGGGAGCTGTTTTTT
TRBD1	TRBJ1-1	TRBV9	-	CASSFGQGPPNTEAFF	TGTGCCAGCAGCTTTGGACAGGGTCCTCCGAACACTGAAGCTTTCTTT
TRBD1	TRBJ2-7	TRBV3-1	few	CASSRGTGSYEQYF	TGTGCCAGCAGCCGAGGGACAGGGTCCTACGAGCAGTACTTC
-	TRBJ1-5	TRBV2	few	CASSPTQGSDASNQPQHF	TGTGCCAGCAGTCCTACACAGGGTTCGGATGCAAGCAATCAGCCCCAGCATTTT
-	TRBJ2-5	TRBV28	-	CASLSGVFETQYF	TGTGCCAGCTTATCAGGGGTTTTTGAGACCCAGTACTTC
TRBD1	TRBJ2-7	TRBV20-1	many	CSASRQGAGEQYF	TGCAGTGCTAGCAGACAGGGGGCAGGCGAGCAGTACTTC
-	TRBJ1-6	TRBV12-3/TRBV12-4	few	CASSLALPHNSPLHF	TGTGCCAGCAGTTTAGCCCTCCCGCATAATTCACCCCTCCACTTT
-	TRBJ2-1	TRBV7-9	many	CASSDRDTIEQFF	TGTGCCAGCAGCGACCGGGACACGATAGAGCAGTTCTTC
-	TRBJ2-3	TRBV24-1	many	CATSDFGTDTQYF	TGTGCCACCAGTGATTTCGGCACAGATACGCAGTATTTT
-	TRBJ1-5	TRBV7-8	-	CASSLPGNQPQHF	TGTGCCAGCAGCCTTCCGGGCAATCAGCCCCAGCATTTT
TRBD1	TRBJ2-1	TRBV14	-	CASAGTDLTNEQFF	TGTGCCAGCGCCGGGACAGACCTCACCAATGAGCAGTTCTTC
TRBD1	TRBJ1-1	TRBV10-3	few	CAIGQGRTEAFF	TGTGCCATCGGACAGGGGAGGACTGAAGCTTTCTTT
-	TRBJ1-5	TRBV5-4	-	CASSLGGMGQPQHF	TGTGCCAGCAGCTTGGGGGGTATGGGTCAGCCCCAGCATTTT
TRBD2	TRBJ2-5	TRBV6-5	-	CASRRSGGETQYF	TGTGCCAGCAGGAGATCGGGGGGGGAGACCCAGTACTTC
-	TRBJ1-1	TRBV7-2	many	CASSLKSEAFF	TGTGCCAGCAGCTTAAAGTCTGAAGCTTTCTTT
-	TRBJ2-2	TRBV19	few	CASSFPGALAGELFF	TGTGCCAGTAGTTTCCCAGGGGCTTTGGCCGGGGAGCTGTTTTTT
-	TRBJ2-6	TRBV7-6	many	CASSLAFSGAGANVLTF	TGTGCCAGCAGCTTAGCTTTTTCCGGGGCCGGGGCCAACGTCCTGACTTTC